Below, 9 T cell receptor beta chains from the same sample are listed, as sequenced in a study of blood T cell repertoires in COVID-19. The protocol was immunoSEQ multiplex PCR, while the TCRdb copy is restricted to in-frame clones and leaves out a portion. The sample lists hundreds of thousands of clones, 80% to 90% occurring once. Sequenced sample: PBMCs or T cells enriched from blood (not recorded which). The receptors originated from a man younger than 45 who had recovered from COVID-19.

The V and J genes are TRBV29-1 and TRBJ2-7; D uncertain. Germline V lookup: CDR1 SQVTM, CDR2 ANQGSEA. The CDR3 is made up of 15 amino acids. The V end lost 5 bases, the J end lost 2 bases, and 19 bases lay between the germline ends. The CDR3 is CSVNFRSGLTYEQYF. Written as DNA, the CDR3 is TGCAGCGTTAACTTTCGTAGTGGTCTGACCTACGAGCAGTACTTC.

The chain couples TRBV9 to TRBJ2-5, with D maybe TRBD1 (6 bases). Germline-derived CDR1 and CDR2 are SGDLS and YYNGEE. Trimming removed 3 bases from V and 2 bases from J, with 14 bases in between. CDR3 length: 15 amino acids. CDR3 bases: TGTGCCAGCAGCGAGGGACACAGCACTCAAGAGACCCAGTACTTC. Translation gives CASSEGHSTQETQYF.

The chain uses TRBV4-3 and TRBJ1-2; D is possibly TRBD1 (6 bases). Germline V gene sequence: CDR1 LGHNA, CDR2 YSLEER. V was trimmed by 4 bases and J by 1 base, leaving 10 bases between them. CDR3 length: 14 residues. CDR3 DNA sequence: TGCGCCAGCAGCCCGGACAGACTTAACTATGGCTACACCTTC. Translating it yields CASSPDRLNYGYTF.

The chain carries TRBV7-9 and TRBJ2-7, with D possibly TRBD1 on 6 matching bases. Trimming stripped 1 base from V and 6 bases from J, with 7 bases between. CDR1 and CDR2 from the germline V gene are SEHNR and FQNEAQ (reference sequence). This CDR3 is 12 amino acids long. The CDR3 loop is CASSLGRGEQYF. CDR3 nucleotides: TGTGCCAGCAGCTTAGGCAGGGGCGAGCAGTACTTC.

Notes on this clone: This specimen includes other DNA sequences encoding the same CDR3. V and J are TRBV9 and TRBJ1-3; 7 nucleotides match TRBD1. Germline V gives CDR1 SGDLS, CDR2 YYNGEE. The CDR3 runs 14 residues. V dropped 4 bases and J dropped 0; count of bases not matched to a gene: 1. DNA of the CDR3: TGTGCCAGCAGCCCAGGGGGCTCTGGAAACACCATATATTTT. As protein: CASSPGGSGNTIYF.

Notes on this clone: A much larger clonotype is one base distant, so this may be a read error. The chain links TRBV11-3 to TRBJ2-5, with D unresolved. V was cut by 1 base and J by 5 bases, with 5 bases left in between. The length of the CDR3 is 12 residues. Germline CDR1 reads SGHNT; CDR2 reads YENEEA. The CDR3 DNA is TGTGCCAGCAGCTTAGGTCGGGAGACCCAGTACTTC. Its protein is CASSLGRETQYF.

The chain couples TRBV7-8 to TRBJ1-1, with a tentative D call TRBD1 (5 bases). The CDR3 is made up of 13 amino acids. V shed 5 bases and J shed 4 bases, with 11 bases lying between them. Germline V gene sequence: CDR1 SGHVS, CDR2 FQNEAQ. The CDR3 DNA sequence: TGTGCCAGCAGCGAGACAGTTGGCACTGAAGCTTTCTTT. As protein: CASSETVGTEAFF.

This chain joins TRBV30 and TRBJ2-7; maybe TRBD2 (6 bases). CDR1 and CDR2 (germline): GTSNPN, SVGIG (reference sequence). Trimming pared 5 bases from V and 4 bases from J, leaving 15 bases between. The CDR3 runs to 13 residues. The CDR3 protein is CAWLSPGTYEQYF. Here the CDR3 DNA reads TGTGCCTGGTTGAGCCCAGGGACTTACGAGCAGTACTTC.

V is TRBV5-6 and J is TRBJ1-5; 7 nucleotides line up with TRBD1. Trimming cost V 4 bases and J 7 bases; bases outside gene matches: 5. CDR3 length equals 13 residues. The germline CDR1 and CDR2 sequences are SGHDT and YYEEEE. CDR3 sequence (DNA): TGTGCCAGCAGCCTGACAGGGCGGCAGCCCCAGCATTTT. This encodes CASSLTGRQPQHF.